A single sample is the source of the 25 T cell receptor beta chains below, sequenced in a study of T cells in Graves' hyperthyroidism and ophthalmopathy. The investigators amplified TCR beta CDR3 regions from RNA transcripts. With the HTBI primer set, the TCR CDR3 went through a first round of RT-PCR. A single record per CDR3 protein comes from TCRdb applying MiXCR to the multiplex PCR reads. The data contain 400,000 to 550,000 distinct CDR3 sequences, approximately 25% of them singletons. The sample taken for sequencing was blood. The receptors were sampled from a woman aged 25-40 years with Graves' ophthalmopathy.

This clonotype was recorded at least ten times. This sequence joins TRBV6-5 and TRBJ1-2, with a weak D call TRBD1 (5 bases). Germline V gives CDR1 MNHEY, CDR2 SVGAGI. This CDR3 contains 14 residues. Trimming took off 0 bases at V and 4 bases at J, with 9 bases between the two ends. CDR3 DNA sequence: TGTGCCAGCAGTTACTCCTCTGGGACCTATGGCTACACCTTC. Translated, it gives CASSYSSGTYGYTF.

This clonotype was recorded many times. As DNA, the CDR3 is TGTGCCAGTAGTAGTCCTTCGGAAGGAAATGGCTACACCTTC. Protein sequence: CASSSPSEGNGYTF. The gene calls are TRBV19 and TRBJ1-2; D unresolved. Trimming removed 4 bases at V and 6 bases at J, with 15 bases between. The CDR3 is 14 residues long. CDR1 is LNHDA, CDR2 SQIVND, per germline (reference sequence).

Ten or more counts support this clonotype. J is TRBJ1-1 and V is TRBV6-1; D not certain. The germline CDR1 and CDR2 sequences are MNHNS and SASEGT. Trimming cost V 6 bases and J 0 bases, with 11 bases left between them. The CDR3 is 14 residues long. As DNA, the CDR3 is TGTGCCAGCAGCCCCGGGGTAGTGAACACTGAAGCTTTCTTT. It translates to CASSPGVVNTEAFF.

The chain has TRBV6-5 and TRBJ2-7; 10 nucleotides line up with TRBD2. CDR1 is MNHEY and CDR2 is SVGAGI in the germline V gene. V lost 3 bases and J lost 4; bases outside the gene matches: 6. This CDR3 has 15 residues. For the CDR3, the DNA is TGTGCCAGCAGTTATGGGTTAGCGGGGGGTTACGAGCAGTACTTC. The encoded protein is CASSYGLAGGYEQYF.

This clonotype was observed many times. The CDR3 sequence: CASSPLAGGRDEQYF. As DNA, the CDR3 is TGTGCCAGCAGCCCACTAGCGGGGGGGAGAGACGAGCAGTACTTC. The chain combines TRBV7-8 with TRBJ2-7; 13 bases are shared with TRBD2. The CDR3 contains 15 residues. V trimming: 5 bases; J trimming: 5 bases; junction bases outside the gene matches: 6. From germline, CDR1 is SGHVS and CDR2 FQNEAQ. Filled out from reference TRBV7-8 and TRBJ2-7, the complete variable domain reads GAGVSQSPRYKVAKRGQDVALRCDPISGHVSLFWYQQALGQGPEFLTYFQNEAQLDKSGLPSDRFFAERPEGSVSTLKIQRTQQEDSAVYLCASSPLAGGRDEQYFGPGTRLTVT.

This clonotype occurred many times. The gene calls are TRBV20-1 and TRBJ1-1; tentatively, D is TRBD1 (6 bases). The CDR3 runs 12 residues. Per the germline V gene, CDR1 is DFQATT and CDR2 is SNEGSKA (reference sequence). Between the trimmed V and J ends, which lost 5 bases and 1 base, there was a span of 8 bases. CDR3 DNA sequence: TGCAGTGCTCGAGGGGGGAACACTGAAGCTTTCTTT. Translating gives CSARGGNTEAFF.

The J gene is TRBJ2-5, the V gene TRBV27; 10 bases map to TRBD2. Germline V gene sequence: CDR1 MNHEY, CDR2 SMNVEV (reference sequence). CDR3 length equals 14 residues. Trimming removed 5 bases from V and 5 bases from J; junction bases left unmatched: 5. CDR3 sequence (DNA): TGTGCCAGCAGTAGTAGCGGGAGGTGGGAGACCCAGTACTTC. It translates to CASSSSGRWETQYF.

Of note for this clonotype: The junction and the germline gene differ at one end; a read error may be behind it. V is TRBV9 and J is TRBJ2-7; D is undetermined. This CDR3 has 14 amino acids. The germline V gene has CDR1 SGDLS and CDR2 YYNGEE. The CDR3 DNA follows: TGTGCCAGCAGCGTAGACGCCAGCTCCTACGGGCAGTACTTC. This sequence encodes CASSVDASSYGQYF.

This clonotype was recorded at least ten times. The chain is built from TRBV10-3 and TRBJ1-1; D is unclear. The germline gives CDR1 ENHRY, CDR2 SYGVKD. V was cut by 2 bases and J by 4 bases, with 11 bases left in between. CDR3 size: 14 residues. CDR3 residues: CAISENPPSTEAFF. The CDR3 DNA reads as TGTGCCATCAGTGAGAACCCGCCGAGCACTGAAGCTTTCTTT.

The genes are TRBV6-5 and TRBJ1-3, with TRBD1 as a possible D gene (5 bases). This CDR3 region has 14 residues. Trimming shortened V by 2 bases and J by 2 bases, and 7 bases separated the two germline ends. Germline lookup yields CDR1 MNHEY and CDR2 SVGAGI. The DNA for the CDR3 is TGTGCCAGCAGTTACAAGGGGCCTGGAAACACCATATATTTT. Translation gives CASSYKGPGNTIYF.

This clonotype was found many times. The V call is TRBV11-3, the J call TRBJ1-1; unclear D gene. Trimming removed 1 base from V and 4 bases from J, with 7 bases in between. This CDR3 region has 13 residues. Germline V gene sequence: CDR1 SGHNT, CDR2 YENEEA. The CDR3 loop reads CASSLVRSTEAFF. The CDR3 nucleotides are TGTGCCAGCAGCTTAGTTAGGAGCACTGAAGCTTTCTTT.

This chain joins TRBV28 and TRBJ2-7; possible D gene TRBD2, 5 bases. Trimming pared 7 bases from V and 6 bases from J, leaving 22 bases between. Germline V gene data show CDR1 as MDHEN and CDR2 as SYDVKM. This CDR3 spans 15 amino acids. The CDR3 region is CASNRGWSSPSEQYF. CDR3 DNA: TGTGCCAGCAACAGAGGCTGGTCTAGCCCGTCCGAGCAGTACTTC.

This clonotype was seen many times. V is TRBV7-2 and J is TRBJ1-1, with a possible D match to TRBD1 (5 bases). The germline V gene has CDR1 SGHTA and CDR2 FQGNSA. Trimming stripped 5 bases from V and 5 bases from J, with 18 bases between. This CDR3 has 15 residues. The CDR3 sequence: CASSPIPGGGTEAFF. The CDR3 DNA reads TGTGCCAGCAGCCCGATCCCAGGTGGGGGGACTGAAGCTTTCTTT.

This clonotype was seen at least ten times. The chain has TRBV29-1 and TRBJ2-3; possibly TRBD1 or TRBD2 for D (6 bases each). Germline loops: CDR1 SQVTM, CDR2 ANQGSEA. The V end lost 7 bases, the J end lost 4 bases, and 15 bases lay between the germline ends. CDR3 length: 13 amino acids. In nucleotides, the CDR3 is TGCAGCGACTGGACAGCGGGCGCAGATACGCAGTATTTT. The encoded protein is CSDWTAGADTQYF.

In its sample, this clonotype was seen many times. This chain links TRBV30 with TRBJ1-2; 8 bases agree with TRBD1. Looked up from germline, CDR1 is GTSNPN and CDR2 is SVGIG (reference sequence). V was clipped by 0 bases and J by 6 bases; unmatched bases: 12. This CDR3 comprises 16 residues. The CDR3 DNA reads as TGTGCCTGGAGTGTACGATCCAGGGGGCTTTTGCATGGCTACACCTTC. The encoded protein is CAWSVRSRGLLHGYTF.

The chain links TRBV3-1 to TRBJ2-7; 12 bases fit TRBD1. Germline loops: CDR1 LGHDT, CDR2 YNNKEL (reference sequence). V was clipped by 1 base and J by 5 bases; unmatched bases: 0. The CDR3 has 14 residues. CDR3 nucleotides: TGTGCCAGCAGCCAAGGGGACAGGGGGCACGAGCAGTACTTC. As protein: CASSQGDRGHEQYF.

This clonotype has just a few counts. The chain links TRBV6-1 to TRBJ2-5; 8 bases fit TRBD1. V was clipped by 3 bases and J by 7 bases; unmatched bases: 4. Germline V gene lookup returns CDR1 MNHNS and CDR2 SASEGT. CDR3 size: 13 residues. CDR3 sequence reads: CASSDRGQVTQYF. The CDR3 DNA sequence: TGTGCCAGCAGTGACAGGGGGCAGGTGACCCAGTACTTC.

This clonotype showed up many times. This chain links TRBV19 with TRBJ1-1; TRBD1 is a possible D gene (5 bases). This CDR3 is built from 14 residues. Germline V lookup: CDR1 LNHDA, CDR2 SQIVND (reference sequence). V lost 7 bases and J lost 0, with 12 bases in between. The CDR3 reads CASTMAGLNTEAFF. CDR3 DNA sequence: TGTGCCAGTACCATGGCAGGGCTGAACACTGAAGCTTTCTTT.

On this clonotype: This may arise from a read error, as a much more abundant clone is one base away. This sequence joins TRBV12-3 or TRBV12-4 and TRBJ1-5, with TRBD1 as a possible D gene (6 bases). The length of the CDR3 is 13 residues. CDR3 nucleotides: TGTGCCAGCGGAAACAGGGTCCATCAGCCCAAGCATTTT. Translating gives CASGNRVHQPKHF.

This clonotype was seen a handful of times. The chain couples TRBV28 to TRBJ2-7; a possible D gene is TRBD2 (5 bases). Trimming cost V 5 bases and J 1 base, with 18 bases left between them. CDR1 MDHEN and CDR2 SYDVKM come from the germline V gene. CDR3 length: 16 amino acids. CDR3 sequence: CASSPSRGARSYEQYF. Here the CDR3 DNA reads TGTGCCAGCAGTCCTTCCCGGGGAGCTCGGTCCTACGAGCAGTACTTC.

This clonotype was counted between two and nine times. V gene TRBV5-1 combines with J gene TRBJ2-7, with 10 bases fitting TRBD1. V trimming: 4 bases; J trimming: 1 base; junction bases outside the gene matches: 8. The CDR3 spans 16 residues. Germline V gives CDR1 SGHRS, CDR2 YFSETQ. DNA of the CDR3: TGCGCCAGCAGCAGGGCCGGGACAGGGGCGTCCTACGAGCAGTACTTC. This gives the protein CASSRAGTGASYEQYF.

In this sample, this clonotype turned up many times. This chain joins TRBV29-1 and TRBJ2-5; D perhaps matches TRBD1 (6 bases). The V end lost 7 bases, the J end lost 1 base, and 19 bases lay between the germline ends. The CDR3 consists of 15 residues. Germline lookup yields CDR1 SQVTM and CDR2 ANQGSEA. The CDR3 sequence is CSAREPRGTQETQYF. The CDR3 nucleotides read TGCAGCGCGCGAGAACCAAGGGGGACCCAAGAGACCCAGTACTTC.

This clonotype was counted at least ten times. The J gene is TRBJ2-1, the V gene TRBV11-2, with D unresolved. Between the trimmed V and J ends, which lost 4 bases and 4 bases, there was a span of 5 bases. CDR1 and CDR2 (germline): SGHAT, FQNNGV. The CDR3 spans 12 residues. CDR3 DNA sequence: TGTGCCAGCAGCTACGAATACAATGAGCAGTTCTTC. This codes for CASSYEYNEQFF.

This clonotype was detected many times. The V call is TRBV30, the J call TRBJ1-1; 7 bases fit TRBD1. CDR1 is GTSNPN, CDR2 SVGIG, per germline (reference sequence). The CDR3 spans 12 residues. V lost 2 bases, J lost 5 bases, and 2 bases stayed unmatched. In DNA form, the CDR3 reads TGTGCCTGGAGTTCAGGGGGGACTGAAGCTTTCTTT. It yields the protein CAWSSGGTEAFF.

The chain uses TRBV3-1 and TRBJ2-7; the match to TRBD2 covers 9 bases. Looked up from germline, CDR1 is LGHDT and CDR2 is YNNKEL (reference sequence). Losses at the gene ends were 3 bases for V and 5 bases for J; bases not matched to a gene: 5. There are 14 residues in the CDR3. This CDR3 reads CASSHRAGGNEQYF. CDR3 bases: TGTGCCAGCAGCCATAGAGCGGGGGGCAACGAGCAGTACTTC.